The present TCR beta chain was sequenced within a study of chemoradiotherapy in HPV16-positive cancers. Germline V gene sequence: CDR1 KGHSH, CDR2 LQKENI. Between the trimmed V and J ends, which lost 8 bases and 4 bases, there was a span of 15 bases. The CDR3 has 14 amino acids. Assay: immunoSEQ multiplex PCR; the TCRdb copy retains only in-frame clones and omits some. This sample has around 2,800 clones, with roughly nine tenths found just once. Here the sequenced sample was tumor tissue, taken from a patient who underwent chemoradiotherapy. This chain links TRBV18 with TRBJ1-5; no firm D call. The receptor was derived from a human donor with HPV-associated anogenital cancer. The CDR3 DNA follows: TGTGCCAGCACCGGCGGGGAGAGGAATCAGCCCCAGCATTTT. Translated, it gives CASTGGERNQPQHF.